Presented here are 6 T cell receptor beta chains from one specimen sequenced in a study of regulatory T cells in long-lasting Graves disease. Described time point: newly diagnosed GD, antithyroid drugs for less than 3 months. The TCR library was prepared using RNA isolated from PBMCs. Library construction for TCR beta used iRepertoire HTBI primers and Arm-PCR of CDR3 regions. Via MiXCR, TCRdb re-called the multiplex PCR reads, giving one row per CDR3 protein. Among roughly 560,000 distinct CDR3 sequences listed, about 12% were seen once. This same sample was also taken into another study, of T cells in Graves' hyperthyroidism and ophthalmopathy.

The starting material was peripheral blood mononuclear cells (PBMCs), obtained at new diagnosis, from a patient treated with antithyroid drugs. The receptors here all came from a woman aged 25 to 45 with Graves disease.

This clonotype was seen ten or more times. The rearrangement uses TRBV7-2 and TRBJ1-2; 7 nucleotides agree with TRBD1. The CDR3 contains 15 residues. Germline trimming cut 5 bases from V and 7 bases from J; bases unmatched to any gene: 13. Germline values: CDR1 SGHTA, CDR2 FQGNSA. CDR3 amino acids: CASSPKTGSGLGYTF. CDR3 sequence (DNA): TGTGCCAGCAGCCCCAAGACAGGGAGTGGTCTTGGCTACACCTTC.

This clonotype was seen a few times. The V and J genes are TRBV14 and TRBJ2-7; 15 bases are shared with TRBD2. Per the germline V gene, CDR1 is SGHDN and CDR2 is FVKESK. The trim removed 2 bases at V and 6 bases at J, leaving 8 bases unmatched. The CDR3 loop spans 17 amino acids. CDR3 residues: CASSQPGLAGGGAEQYF. CDR3 DNA sequence: TGTGCCAGCAGCCAACCGGGACTAGCGGGAGGTGGAGCCGAGCAGTACTTC.

In this sample, this clonotype turned up a few times. The chain joins TRBV5-1 to TRBJ2-3, with D tentatively TRBD2 (6 bases). CDR3 length: 17 residues. V gave up 2 bases and J gave up 5 bases, with 21 bases separating them. The V gene's germline CDR1 is SGHRS and CDR2 YFSETQ. The CDR3 reads CASSFGGTGRMVDTQYF. The CDR3 region has the DNA TGCGCCAGCAGCTTTGGAGGAACGGGGAGGATGGTAGATACGCAGTATTTT. Drawing the rest from reference TRBV5-1 and TRBJ2-3, the complete variable domain is KAGVTQTPRYLIKTRGQQVTLSCSPISGHRSVSWYQQTPGQGLQFLFEYFSETQRNKGNFPGRFSGRQFSNSRSEMNVSTLELGDSALYLCASSFGGTGRMVDTQYFGPGTRLTVL.

This clonotype was seen ten or more times. The rearrangement joins TRBV19 to TRBJ2-7; the D gene is possibly TRBD2 (5 bases). Trimming took off 9 bases at V and 0 bases at J, with 15 bases between the two ends. The CDR3 covers 14 residues. Germline assignment: CDR1 LNHDA and CDR2 SQIVND (reference sequence). CDR3 sequence reads: CASSRGQNSYEQYF. CDR3 sequence (DNA): TGTGCCAGCAGCCGCGGGCAAAACTCCTACGAGCAGTACTTC.

The chain combines TRBV5-1 with TRBJ2-3; 8 bases align to TRBD2. J was trimmed by 0 bases and V by 1 base; bases with no gene match: 4. The CDR3 length is 16 residues. CDR1 SGHRS and CDR2 YFSETQ come from the germline V gene. CDR3 bases: TGCGCCAGCAGCTTGAGCCTAGCGGGCAGCACAGATACGCAGTATTTT. Amino acids: CASSLSLAGSTDTQYF.

The sample holds many counts of this clonotype. The V gene is TRBV6-2 or TRBV6-3, the J gene TRBJ1-2; D perhaps matches TRBD1 (6 bases). Trimming removed 6 bases from V and 2 bases from J, with 19 bases in between. The CDR3 runs 16 residues. The germline CDR1 and CDR2 sequences are MNHEY and SVGEGT. The CDR3 sequence: CASSLTQGLPNYGYTF. DNA of the CDR3: TGTGCCAGCAGCTTGACACAGGGACTGCCGAACTATGGCTACACCTTC.